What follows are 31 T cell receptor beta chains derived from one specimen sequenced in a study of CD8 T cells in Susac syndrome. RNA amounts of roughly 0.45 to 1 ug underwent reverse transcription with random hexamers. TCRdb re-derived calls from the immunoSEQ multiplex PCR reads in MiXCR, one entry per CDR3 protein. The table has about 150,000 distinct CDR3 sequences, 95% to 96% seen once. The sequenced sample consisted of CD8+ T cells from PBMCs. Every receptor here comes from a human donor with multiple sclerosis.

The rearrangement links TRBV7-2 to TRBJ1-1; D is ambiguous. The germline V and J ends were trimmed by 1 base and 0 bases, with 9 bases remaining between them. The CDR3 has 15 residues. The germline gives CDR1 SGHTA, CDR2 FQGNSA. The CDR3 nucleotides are TGTGCCAGCAGCTTAGGAAGGGTAATGAACACTGAAGCTTTCTTT. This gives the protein CASSLGRVMNTEAFF.

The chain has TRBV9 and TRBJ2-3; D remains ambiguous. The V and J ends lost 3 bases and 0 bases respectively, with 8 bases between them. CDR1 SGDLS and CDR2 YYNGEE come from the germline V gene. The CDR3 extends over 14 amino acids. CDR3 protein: CASSALPSTDTQYF. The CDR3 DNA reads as TGTGCCAGCAGCGCTCTCCCTAGCACAGATACGCAGTATTTT. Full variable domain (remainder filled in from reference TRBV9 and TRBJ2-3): DSGVTQTPKHLITATGQRVTLRCSPRSGDLSVYWYQQSLDQGLQFLIQYYNGEERAKGNILERFSAQQFPDLHSELNLSSLELGDSALYFCASSALPSTDTQYFGPGTRLTVL.

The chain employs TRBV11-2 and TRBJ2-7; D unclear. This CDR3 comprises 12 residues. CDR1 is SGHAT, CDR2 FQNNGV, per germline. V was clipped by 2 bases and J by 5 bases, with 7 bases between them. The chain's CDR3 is CASSLLEDEQYF. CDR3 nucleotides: TGTGCCAGCAGCTTACTAGAGGACGAGCAGTACTTC.

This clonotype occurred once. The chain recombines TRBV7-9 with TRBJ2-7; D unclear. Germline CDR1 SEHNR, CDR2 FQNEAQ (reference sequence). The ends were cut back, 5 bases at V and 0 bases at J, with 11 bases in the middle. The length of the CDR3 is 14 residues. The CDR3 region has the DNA TGTGCCAGCAGCCGGACGGAGAGCTCCTACGAGCAGTACTTC. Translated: CASSRTESSYEQYF.

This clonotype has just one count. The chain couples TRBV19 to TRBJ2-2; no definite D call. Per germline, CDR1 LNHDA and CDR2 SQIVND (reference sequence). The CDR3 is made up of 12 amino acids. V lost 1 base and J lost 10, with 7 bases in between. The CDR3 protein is CASSIVDEELFF. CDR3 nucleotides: TGTGCCAGTAGTATAGTTGACGAGGAGCTGTTTTTT.

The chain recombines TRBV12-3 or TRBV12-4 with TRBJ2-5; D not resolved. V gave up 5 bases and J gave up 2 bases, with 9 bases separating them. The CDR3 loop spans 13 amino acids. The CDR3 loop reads CASSTLGQETQYF. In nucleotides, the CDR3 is TGTGCCAGCAGTACTCTAGGGCAAGAGACCCAGTACTTC.

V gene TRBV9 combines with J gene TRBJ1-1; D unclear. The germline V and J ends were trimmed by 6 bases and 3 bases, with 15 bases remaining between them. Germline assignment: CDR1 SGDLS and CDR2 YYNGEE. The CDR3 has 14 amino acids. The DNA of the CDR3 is TGTGCCAGCATACAAGTTTCGGGGTACACTGAAGCTTTCTTT. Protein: CASIQVSGYTEAFF.

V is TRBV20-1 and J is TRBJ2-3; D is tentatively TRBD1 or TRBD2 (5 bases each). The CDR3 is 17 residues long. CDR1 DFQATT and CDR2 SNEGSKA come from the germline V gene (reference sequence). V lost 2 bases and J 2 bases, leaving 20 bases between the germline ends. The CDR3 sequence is CSARILDIRGTTDTQYF. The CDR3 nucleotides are TGCAGTGCTAGAATCCTGGACATCCGAGGGACCACAGATACGCAGTATTTT.

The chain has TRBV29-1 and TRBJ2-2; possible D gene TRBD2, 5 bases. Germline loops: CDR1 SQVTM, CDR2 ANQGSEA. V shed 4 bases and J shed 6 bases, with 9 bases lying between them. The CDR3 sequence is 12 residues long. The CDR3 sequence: CSVGGSPGELFF. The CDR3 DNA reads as TGCAGCGTTGGAGGGAGCCCCGGGGAGCTGTTTTTT.

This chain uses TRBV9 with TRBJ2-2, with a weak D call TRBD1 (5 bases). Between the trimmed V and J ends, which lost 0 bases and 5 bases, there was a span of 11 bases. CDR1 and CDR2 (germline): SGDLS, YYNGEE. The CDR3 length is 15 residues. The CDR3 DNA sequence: TGTGCCAGCAGCGTAGGGACAACAAGTACCGGGGAGCTGTTTTTT. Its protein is CASSVGTTSTGELFF.

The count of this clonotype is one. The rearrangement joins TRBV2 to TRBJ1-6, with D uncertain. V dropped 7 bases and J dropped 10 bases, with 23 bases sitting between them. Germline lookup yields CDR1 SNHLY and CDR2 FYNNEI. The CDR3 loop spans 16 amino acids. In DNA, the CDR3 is TGTGCCAGCACCCTGAAGAGGGTTGCATGGATGTCACCCCTCCACTTT. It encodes CASTLKRVAWMSPLHF.

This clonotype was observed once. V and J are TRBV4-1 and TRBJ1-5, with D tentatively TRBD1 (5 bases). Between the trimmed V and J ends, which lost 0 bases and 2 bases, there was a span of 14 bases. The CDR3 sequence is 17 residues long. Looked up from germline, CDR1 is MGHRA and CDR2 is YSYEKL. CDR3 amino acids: CASSQDRGGVGNQPQHF. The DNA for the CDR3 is TGCGCCAGCAGCCAAGATCGGGGGGGTGTCGGCAATCAGCCCCAGCATTTT.

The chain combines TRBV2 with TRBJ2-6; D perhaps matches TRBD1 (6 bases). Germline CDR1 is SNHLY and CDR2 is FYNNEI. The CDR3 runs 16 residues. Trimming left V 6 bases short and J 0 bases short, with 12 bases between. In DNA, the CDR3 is TGTGCCAGCAGGGACAGTCATATCTCTGGGGCCAACGTCCTGACTTTC. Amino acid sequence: CASRDSHISGANVLTF.

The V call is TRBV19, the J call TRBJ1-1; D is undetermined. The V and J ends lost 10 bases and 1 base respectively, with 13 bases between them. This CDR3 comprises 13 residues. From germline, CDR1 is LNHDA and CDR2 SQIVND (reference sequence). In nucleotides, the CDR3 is TGTGCCATTGCAGTATCAGGGAACACTGAAGCTTTCTTT. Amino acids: CAIAVSGNTEAFF.

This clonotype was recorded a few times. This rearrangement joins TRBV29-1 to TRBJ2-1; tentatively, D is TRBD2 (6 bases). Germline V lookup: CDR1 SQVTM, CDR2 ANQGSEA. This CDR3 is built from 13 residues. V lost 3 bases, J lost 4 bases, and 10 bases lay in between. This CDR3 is CSVEGGSYNEQFF. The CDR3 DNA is TGCAGCGTTGAGGGGGGTTCTTACAATGAGCAGTTCTTC.

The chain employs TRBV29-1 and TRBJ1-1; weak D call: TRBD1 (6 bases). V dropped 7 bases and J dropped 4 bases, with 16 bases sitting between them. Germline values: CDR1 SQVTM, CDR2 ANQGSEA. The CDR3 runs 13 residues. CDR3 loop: CSGLQGAATEAFF. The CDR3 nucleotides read TGCAGCGGCCTACAGGGAGCCGCCACTGAAGCTTTCTTT.

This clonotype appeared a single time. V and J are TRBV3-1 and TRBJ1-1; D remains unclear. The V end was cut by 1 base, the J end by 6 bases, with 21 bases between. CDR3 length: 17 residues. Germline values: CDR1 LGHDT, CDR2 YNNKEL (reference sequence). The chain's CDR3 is CASSQVAPGTASPEAFF. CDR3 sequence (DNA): TGTGCCAGCAGCCAAGTTGCGCCGGGAACAGCCTCGCCTGAAGCTTTCTTT.

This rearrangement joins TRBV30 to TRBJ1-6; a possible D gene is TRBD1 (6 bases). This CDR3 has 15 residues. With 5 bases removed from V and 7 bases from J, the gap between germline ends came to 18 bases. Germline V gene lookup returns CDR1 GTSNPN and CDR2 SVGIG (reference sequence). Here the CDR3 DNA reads TGTGCCTGGGGGTATAGTAGAACAGGGAATTCACCCCTCCACTTT. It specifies CAWGYSRTGNSPLHF.

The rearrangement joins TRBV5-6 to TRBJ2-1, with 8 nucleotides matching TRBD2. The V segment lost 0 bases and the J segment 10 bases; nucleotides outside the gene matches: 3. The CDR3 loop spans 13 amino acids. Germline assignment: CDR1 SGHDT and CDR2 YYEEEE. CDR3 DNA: TGTGCCAGCAGCTTGGCTAGCGGGCGAGAGCAGTTCTTC. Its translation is CASSLASGREQFF.

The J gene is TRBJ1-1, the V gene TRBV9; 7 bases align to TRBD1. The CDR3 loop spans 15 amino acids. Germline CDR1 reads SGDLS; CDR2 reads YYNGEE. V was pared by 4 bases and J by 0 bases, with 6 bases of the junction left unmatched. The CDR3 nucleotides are TGTGCCAGCAGCTCCCCCGGGACAGTGAACACTGAAGCTTTCTTT. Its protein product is CASSSPGTVNTEAFF.

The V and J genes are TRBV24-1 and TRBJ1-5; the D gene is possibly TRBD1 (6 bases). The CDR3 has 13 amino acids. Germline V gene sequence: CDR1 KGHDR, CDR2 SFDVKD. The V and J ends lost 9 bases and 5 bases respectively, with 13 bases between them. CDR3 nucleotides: TGTGCCACCTCACAGGGTTGGGATCAGCCCCAGCATTTT. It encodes CATSQGWDQPQHF.

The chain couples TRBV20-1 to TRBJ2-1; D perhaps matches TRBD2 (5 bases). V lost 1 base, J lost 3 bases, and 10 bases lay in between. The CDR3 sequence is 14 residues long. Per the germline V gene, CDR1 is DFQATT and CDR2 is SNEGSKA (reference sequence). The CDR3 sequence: CSARGEGLYNEQFF. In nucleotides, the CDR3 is TGCAGTGCTAGAGGAGAGGGCCTCTACAATGAGCAGTTCTTC.

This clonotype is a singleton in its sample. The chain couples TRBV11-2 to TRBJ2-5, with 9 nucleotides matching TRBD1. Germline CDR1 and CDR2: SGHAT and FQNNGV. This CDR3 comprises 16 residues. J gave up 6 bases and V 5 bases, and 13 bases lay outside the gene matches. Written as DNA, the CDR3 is TGTGCCAGCAGCCTGCCCGGGACAGGGACGGTAAAGACCCAGTACTTC. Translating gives CASSLPGTGTVKTQYF.

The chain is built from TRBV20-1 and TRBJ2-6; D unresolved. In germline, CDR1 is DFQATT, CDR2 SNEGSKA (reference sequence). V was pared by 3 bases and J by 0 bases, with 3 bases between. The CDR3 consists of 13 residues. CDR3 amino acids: CSASVSGANVLTF. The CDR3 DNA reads TGCAGTGCTAGTGTCTCTGGGGCCAACGTCCTGACTTTC.

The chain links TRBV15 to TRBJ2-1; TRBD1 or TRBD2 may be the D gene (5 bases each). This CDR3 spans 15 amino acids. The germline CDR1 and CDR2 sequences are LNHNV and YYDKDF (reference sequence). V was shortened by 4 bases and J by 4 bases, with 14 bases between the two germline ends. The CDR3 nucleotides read TGTGCCACCAGCATCATTCGGGACGGTTACAATGAGCAGTTCTTC. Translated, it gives CATSIIRDGYNEQFF. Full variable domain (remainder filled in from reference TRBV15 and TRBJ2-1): DAMVIQNPRYQVTQFGKPVTLSCSQTLNHNVMYWYQQKSSQAPKLLFHYYDKDFNNEADTPDNFQSRRPNTSFCFLDIRSPGLGDTAMYLCATSIIRDGYNEQFFGPGTRLTVL.

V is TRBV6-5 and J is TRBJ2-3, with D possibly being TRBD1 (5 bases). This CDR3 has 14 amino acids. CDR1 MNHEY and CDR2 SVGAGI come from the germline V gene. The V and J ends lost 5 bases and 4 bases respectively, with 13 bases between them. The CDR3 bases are TGTGCCAGCAGTATAGGGGAACAATCAGATACGCAGTATTTT. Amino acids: CASSIGEQSDTQYF.

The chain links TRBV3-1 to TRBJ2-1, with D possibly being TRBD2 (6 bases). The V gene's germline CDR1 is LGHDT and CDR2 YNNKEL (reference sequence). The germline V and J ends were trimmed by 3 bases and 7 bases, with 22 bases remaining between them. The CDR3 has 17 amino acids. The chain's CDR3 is CASSHQADYLGRNEQFF. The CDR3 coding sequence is TGTGCCAGCAGCCACCAGGCGGACTATTTAGGTCGGAATGAGCAGTTCTTC.

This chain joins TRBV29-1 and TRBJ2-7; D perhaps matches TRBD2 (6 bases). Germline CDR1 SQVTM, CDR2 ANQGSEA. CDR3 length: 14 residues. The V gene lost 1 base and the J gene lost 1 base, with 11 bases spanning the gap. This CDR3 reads CSVEGTGRSYEQYF. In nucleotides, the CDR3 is TGCAGCGTTGAAGGTACGGGGAGGTCCTACGAGCAGTACTTC.

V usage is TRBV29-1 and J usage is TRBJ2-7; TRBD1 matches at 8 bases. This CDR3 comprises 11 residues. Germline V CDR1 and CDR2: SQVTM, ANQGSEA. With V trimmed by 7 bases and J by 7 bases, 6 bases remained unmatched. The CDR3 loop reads CSAQGAGEQYV. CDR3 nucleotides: TGCAGCGCCCAGGGGGCTGGAGAGCAGTACGTC.

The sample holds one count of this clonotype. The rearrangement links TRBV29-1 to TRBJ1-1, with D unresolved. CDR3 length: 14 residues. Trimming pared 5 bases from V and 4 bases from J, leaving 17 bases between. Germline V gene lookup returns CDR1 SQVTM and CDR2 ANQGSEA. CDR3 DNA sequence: TGCAGCGTTCCCATGACATCTGTCACCACTGAAGCTTTCTTT. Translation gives CSVPMTSVTTEAFF.

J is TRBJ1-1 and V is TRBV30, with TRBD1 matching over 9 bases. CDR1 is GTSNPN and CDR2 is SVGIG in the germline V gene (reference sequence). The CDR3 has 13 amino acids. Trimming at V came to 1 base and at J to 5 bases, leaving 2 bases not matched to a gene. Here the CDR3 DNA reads TGTGCCTGGAGTGCGGACAGGGGTACTGAAGCTTTCTTT. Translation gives CAWSADRGTEAFF.